This T cell receptor (beta chain) was retrieved from a study of blood T cell repertoires in COVID-19. Study at large: Material from acute and convalescent COVID-19 was sourced from the United States, Italy and Spain. PBMCs, B-cell-depleted T cells, or T cells provided the cDNA or gDNA that made up the material.

Per the original methods: Amplification with reference gene primers provided the estimates of nucleated cell counts. Some clones are missing from TCRdb's copy, which holds only in-frame ones; the method was immunoSEQ multiplex PCR. Clone size and V and J calls were adopted from that table, with D and trimming inferred from the DNA. The repertoire holds 180,000 or so clones, with approximately 89% as singletons. Germline V lookup: CDR1 SEHNR, CDR2 FQNEAQ (reference sequence). V was trimmed by 5 bases and J by 5 bases, leaving 18 bases between them. The CDR3 length is 16 residues. The source of this sequence is a woman aged 25 to 39 with acute or convalescent COVID-19. The chain carries TRBV7-9 and TRBJ2-2; perhaps TRBD1 as D (6 bases). Sequenced sample: peripheral blood. CDR3 residues: CASSPSQGLRTGELFF. In DNA, the CDR3 is TGTGCCAGCAGCCCATCCCAGGGGCTACGAACCGGGGAGCTGTTTTTT.